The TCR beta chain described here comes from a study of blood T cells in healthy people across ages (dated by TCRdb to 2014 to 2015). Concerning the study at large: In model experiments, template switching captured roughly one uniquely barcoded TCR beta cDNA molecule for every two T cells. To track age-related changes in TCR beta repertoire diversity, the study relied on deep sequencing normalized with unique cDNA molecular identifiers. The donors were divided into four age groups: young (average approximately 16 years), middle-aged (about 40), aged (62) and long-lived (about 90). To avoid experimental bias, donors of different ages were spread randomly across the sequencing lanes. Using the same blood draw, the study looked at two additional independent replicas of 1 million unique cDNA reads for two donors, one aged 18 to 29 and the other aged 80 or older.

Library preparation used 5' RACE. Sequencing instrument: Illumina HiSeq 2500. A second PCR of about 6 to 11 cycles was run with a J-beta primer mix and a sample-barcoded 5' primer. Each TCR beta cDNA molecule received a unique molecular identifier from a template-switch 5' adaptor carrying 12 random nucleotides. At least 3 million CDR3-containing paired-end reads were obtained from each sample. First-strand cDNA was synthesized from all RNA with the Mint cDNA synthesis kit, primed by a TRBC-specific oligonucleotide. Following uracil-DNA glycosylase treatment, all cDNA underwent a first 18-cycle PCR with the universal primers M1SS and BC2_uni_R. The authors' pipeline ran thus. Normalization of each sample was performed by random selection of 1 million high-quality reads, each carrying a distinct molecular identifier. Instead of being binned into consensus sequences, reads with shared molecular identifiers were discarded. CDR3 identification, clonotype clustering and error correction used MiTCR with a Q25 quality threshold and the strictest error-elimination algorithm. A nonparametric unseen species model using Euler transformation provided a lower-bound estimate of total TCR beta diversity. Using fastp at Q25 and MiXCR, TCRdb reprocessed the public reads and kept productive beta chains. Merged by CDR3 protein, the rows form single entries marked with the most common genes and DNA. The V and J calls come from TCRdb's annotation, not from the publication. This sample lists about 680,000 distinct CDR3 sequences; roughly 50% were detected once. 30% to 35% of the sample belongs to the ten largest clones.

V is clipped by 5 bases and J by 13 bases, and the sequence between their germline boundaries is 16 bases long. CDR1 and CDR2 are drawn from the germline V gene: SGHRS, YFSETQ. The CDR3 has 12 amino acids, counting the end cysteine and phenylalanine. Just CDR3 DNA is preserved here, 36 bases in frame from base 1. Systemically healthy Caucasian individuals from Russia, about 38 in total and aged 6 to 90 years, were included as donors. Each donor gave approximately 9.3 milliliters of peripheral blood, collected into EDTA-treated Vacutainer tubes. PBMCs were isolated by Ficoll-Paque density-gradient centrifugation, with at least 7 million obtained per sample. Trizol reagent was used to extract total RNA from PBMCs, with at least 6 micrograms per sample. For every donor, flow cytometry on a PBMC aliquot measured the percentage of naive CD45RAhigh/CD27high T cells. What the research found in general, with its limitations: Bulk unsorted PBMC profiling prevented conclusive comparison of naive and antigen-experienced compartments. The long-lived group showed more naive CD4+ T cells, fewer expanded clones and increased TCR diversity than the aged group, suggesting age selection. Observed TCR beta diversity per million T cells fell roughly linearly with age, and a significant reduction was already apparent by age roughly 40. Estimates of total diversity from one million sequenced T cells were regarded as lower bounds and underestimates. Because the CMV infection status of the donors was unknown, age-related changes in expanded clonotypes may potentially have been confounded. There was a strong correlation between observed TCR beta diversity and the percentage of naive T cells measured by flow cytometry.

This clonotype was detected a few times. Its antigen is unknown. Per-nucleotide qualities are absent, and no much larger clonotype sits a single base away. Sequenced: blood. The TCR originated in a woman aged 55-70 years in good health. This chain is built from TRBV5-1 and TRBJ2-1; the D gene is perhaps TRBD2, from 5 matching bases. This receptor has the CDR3 CASRLLRTRQFF. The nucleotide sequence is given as TGCGCCAGCAGGCTCCTTCGGACTCGCCAGTTCTTC.